This entry is about one T cell receptor beta chain. Its specificity is not known. These data originate in a study of brain T cells in children with intractable seizures. The study's findings and limits: HCMV serostatus was not known, and viral specificity came from CDR3 similarity only. Clones missing pre-surgery may reflect undersampling of that blood sample.

The germline gives CDR1 MGHDK, CDR2 SYGVNS. The CDR3 contains 12 residues. V lost 6 bases, J lost 4 bases, and 6 bases lay in between. The sequenced cases were selected for having the highest brain T cell transcript signatures. Before surgery, patients took at least one anti-epileptic drug. Using immunoSEQ multiplex PCR, the repertoire was profiled, and TCRdb retains in-frame clones only, with some absent. Among under 150,000 clones listed, around 94% were seen once. V is TRBV25-1 and J is TRBJ2-2, with D unresolved. The sequenced sample was peripheral blood, obtained at surgery. This clonotype was obtained from a boy under two years old with hemimegalencephaly and intractable seizures. The CDR3 DNA reads TGTGCCAGCAGGTCCCTCACCGGGGAGCTGTTTTTT. Protein: CASRSLTGELFF.